This is a list of T cell receptor beta chains from one sample in a study of post-analysis software for immune sequencing data. TCRdb used MiXCR to reprocess the PCR reads, holding one entry per CDR3 protein. The sample has 150,000 to 200,000 distinct CDR3 sequences; around 30% are singletons. Material for sequencing was blood. The receptors were gathered from a girl aged 5-17 years with multiple sclerosis. The CDR3 runs from the conserved cysteine through the conserved F or W. The D gene is left open where the match is weak.

TRBV4-2	TRBJ2-1	.	CASSPPGRNEQFF
TRBV13	TRBJ2-1	TRBD2	CASSLFGRGRRGNEQFF
TRBV5-1	TRBJ2-5	.	CASSFSEETQDF
TRBV2	TRBJ2-7	TRBD1	CANTDRVTYEQYF
TRBV3-1	TRBJ2-4	.	CASAESNIQYF
TRBV7-6	TRBJ1-1	TRBD1	CASSLAGGTAHTEAFF
TRBV18	TRBJ1-2	TRBD1	CASSPGQGINYGYTF
TRBV28	TRBJ2-1	.	CASSLSSSDYNEQFF
TRBV7-2	TRBJ1-6	.	CTSSPPDSPLHF
TRBV7-6	TRBJ2-1	TRBD2	CASSLGTGGPHGEQFF
TRBV7-3	TRBJ2-1	.	CASSGSASYNEQFF
TRBV12-3/TRBV12-4	TRBJ2-7	TRBD2	CASTTGRDFPSYEQYF
TRBV15	TRBJ2-5	.	CATSRDLETQYF
TRBV20-1	TRBJ2-6	TRBD2	CSAPGTSGSTNVLTF
TRBV29-1	TRBJ2-1	.	CSAGLTLLYNEQFF
TRBV5-1	TRBJ2-1	TRBD2	CASSSSGGYNEQFF
TRBV7-9	TRBJ2-7	.	CASSPRGGYEQYF
TRBV28	TRBJ2-7	TRBD2	CASSLSPLAGHEQYF
TRBV7-9	TRBJ1-2	.	CASYPWGRGDSYGCTF
TRBV11-2	TRBJ2-2	TRBD2	CASSVQLAGAGELFF
TRBV29-1	TRBJ1-2	.	CSVEISEPYGYTF
TRBV4-1	TRBJ2-7	.	CASSQVGTASSYEQYF
TRBV29-1	TRBJ1-2	.	CSVASTVSDYGYTF
TRBV12-3/TRBV12-4	TRBJ2-1	TRBD2	CASSFLTSGSHEQFF
TRBV7-9	TRBJ2-1	.	CASSPGAFLTNEQFF
TRBV18	TRBJ1-2	TRBD1	CASSPDRDYGYTF
TRBV29-1	TRBJ2-5	.	CSVGGAQTQYF
TRBV20-1	TRBJ1-2	TRBD1	CSAITGGLDGYTF
TRBV20-1	TRBJ1-1	TRBD1	CRDLDRANTEAFF
TRBV28	TRBJ2-5	.	CASSDDGETQYF
TRBV5-1	TRBJ2-7	.	CASTLEEGSYEQYF
TRBV20-1	TRBJ1-1	.	CSASGFTGDRWGEAFF